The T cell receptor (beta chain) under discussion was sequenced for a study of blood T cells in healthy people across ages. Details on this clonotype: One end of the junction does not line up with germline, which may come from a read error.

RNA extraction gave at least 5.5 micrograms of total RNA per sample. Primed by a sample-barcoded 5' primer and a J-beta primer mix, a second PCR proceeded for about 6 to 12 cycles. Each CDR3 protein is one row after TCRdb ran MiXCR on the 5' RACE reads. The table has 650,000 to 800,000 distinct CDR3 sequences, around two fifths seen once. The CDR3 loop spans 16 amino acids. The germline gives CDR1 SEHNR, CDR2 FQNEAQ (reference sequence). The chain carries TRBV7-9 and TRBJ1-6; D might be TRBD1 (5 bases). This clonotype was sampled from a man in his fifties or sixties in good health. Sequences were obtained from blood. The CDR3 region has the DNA TGTGCCAGCAGCTCTACCTCAGGGTCCTACAATTCACCCCTCCACTTT. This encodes CASSSTSGSYNSPLHF.